This TCR beta chain was identified during a study of CD8 T cells in ankylosing spondylitis. This clonotype was found many times. Its specificity is unknown. Libraries for TCR beta were made by quantitative 5'-RACE with molecular barcodes. MiXCR was run by TCRdb on the 5' RACE reads, yielding one entry per CDR3 protein. This table has roughly 250,000 distinct CDR3 sequences, roughly a tenth appearing once. General observations from the study: What appeared characteristic of ankylosing spondylitis blood was a TCR beta motif of under 10 highly homologous variants. Relatively rare in peripheral blood, disease-linked clones were also CD8+. Reportedly, disease-linked clones are significantly enriched in ankylosing spondylitis patients' matched synovial fluid.

Germline V lookup: CDR1 SNHLY, CDR2 FYNNEI. CDR3 length: 14 amino acids. Trimming at V came to 5 bases and at J to 8 bases, leaving 7 bases not matched to a gene. Sample: blood, either unsorted or a sorted T cell fraction (not recorded which). V gene TRBV2 combines with J gene TRBJ2-1, with TRBD2 identical over 9 bases. This clonotype originated in a male donor with ankylosing spondylitis or in good health (not recorded which). Here the CDR3 DNA reads TGTGCCAGCAGTTGGGGCGGGGGGGCGGATGAGCAGTTCTTC. This encodes CASSWGGGADEQFF.